Listed here are 30 T cell receptor beta chains from one sample, sequenced in a study of early stage breast cancer tumors. The assay was immunoSEQ multiplex PCR, and TCRdb's table has in-frame clones only and misses some. The sample lists tens of thousands of clones, roughly 69% occurring once. Sample: blood. These receptors all stem from a person aged 45 to 59 with breast cancer.

This sequence joins TRBV14 and TRBJ2-5, with D perhaps TRBD1 (5 bases). The CDR3 is 16 amino acids. V dropped 1 base and J dropped 2 bases, with 14 bases sitting between them. CDR1 is SGHDN and CDR2 is FVKESK in the germline V gene. The CDR3 DNA reads TGTGCCAGCAGCCAAGCGTCTGAGGCAGGGCAAGAGACCCAGTACTTC. This codes for CASSQASEAGQETQYF.

This clone has a single count. The chain has TRBV7-3 and TRBJ1-5; tentative D call: TRBD1 (5 bases). The ends were cut back, 6 bases at V and 1 base at J, with 19 bases in the middle. The CDR3 spans 17 residues. The germline V gene has CDR1 SGHTA and CDR2 FQGTGA. CDR3 coding DNA: TGTGCCAGCAGATATCAAGGCCCACAGGTGAGCAATCAGCCCCAGCATTTT. Its translation: CASRYQGPQVSNQPQHF.

The V call is TRBV7-2, the J call TRBJ2-5; TRBD1 agrees at 10 bases. Trimming at V came to 5 bases and at J to 7 bases, leaving 7 bases not matched to a gene. The CDR3 consists of 14 residues. Germline CDR1 SGHTA, CDR2 FQGNSA. CDR3 bases: TGTGCCAGCAGCGCCGGACAGGGGGGTTCGACCCAGTACTTC. Amino acids: CASSAGQGGSTQYF.

The sample holds one count of this clone. J is TRBJ2-3 and V is TRBV7-8, with D possibly matching TRBD2 (6 bases). This CDR3 is 16 amino acids long. CDR1 and CDR2 from the germline V gene are SGHVS and FQNEAQ. Between the trimmed V and J ends, which lost 4 bases and 8 bases, there was a span of 22 bases. The CDR3 sequence: CASSSQPGLTSGTQYF. The CDR3 bases are TGTGCCAGCAGCTCACAACCGGGACTTACGTCTGGTACGCAGTATTTT.

The J gene is TRBJ2-3, the V gene TRBV5-1; D is possibly TRBD1 (5 bases). CDR1 and CDR2 (germline): SGHRS, YFSETQ. The CDR3 is 15 amino acids. V dropped 1 base and J dropped 3 bases, with 12 bases sitting between them. CDR3 sequence reads: CASSLRTGFTDTQYF. CDR3 sequence (DNA): TGCGCCAGCAGCTTGCGTACAGGATTTACAGATACGCAGTATTTT.

The chain links TRBV6-1 to TRBJ2-2; D possibly corresponds to TRBD2 (6 bases). The CDR3 runs 15 residues. V dropped 3 bases and J dropped 6 bases, with 14 bases sitting between them. The V gene's germline CDR1 is MNHNS and CDR2 SASEGT. Here the CDR3 DNA reads TGTGCCAGCAGTGAGACTATCAGGGAGGCCGGGGAGCTGTTTTTT. Its translation is CASSETIREAGELFF.

This sequence joins TRBV5-5 and TRBJ2-5; D unresolved. This CDR3 spans 11 amino acids. V lost 5 bases and J 3 bases, leaving 5 bases between the germline ends. Germline V gene data show CDR1 as SGHKS and CDR2 as YYEKEE (reference sequence). The CDR3 is CASRFEETQYF. The CDR3 nucleotides are TGTGCCAGCAGATTCGAAGAGACCCAGTACTTC.

This CDR3 is CASSGGHNTEAFF. The CDR3 DNA sequence: TGTGCCAGCAGCGGGGGACACAACACTGAAGCTTTCTTT. This chain links TRBV9 with TRBJ1-1; D is perhaps TRBD1 (6 bases). The CDR3 has 13 amino acids. V was shortened by 3 bases and J by 2 bases, with 8 bases between the two germline ends. Germline V gene lookup returns CDR1 SGDLS and CDR2 YYNGEE.

The chain recombines TRBV29-1 with TRBJ2-4; D remains ambiguous. The germline gives CDR1 SQVTM, CDR2 ANQGSEA. V lost 5 bases and J lost 3, with 5 bases in between. The CDR3 consists of 11 residues. The CDR3 sequence: CSVHSKNIQYF. In DNA form, the CDR3 reads TGCAGCGTTCACAGCAAAAACATTCAGTACTTC.

The gene calls are TRBV7-2 and TRBJ2-5, with D maybe TRBD2 (5 bases). Deletions cut 4 bases from V and 2 bases from J, with 8 bases between. Germline V CDR1 and CDR2: SGHTA, FQGNSA. This CDR3 contains 13 residues. The CDR3 DNA follows: TGTGCCAGCAGCTGGACGGGACAAGAGACCCAGTACTTC. It encodes CASSWTGQETQYF.

The rearrangement uses TRBV7-2 and TRBJ2-3; 9 bases map to TRBD2. The CDR3 is 15 amino acids. V shed 4 bases, J shed 3 bases, and the junction held 5 bases outside the gene matches. CDR1 and CDR2 from the germline V gene are SGHTA and FQGNSA. CDR3 in DNA: TGTGCCAGCAGCTCGACTAGCGGTTATACAGATACGCAGTATTTT. Protein sequence: CASSSTSGYTDTQYF.

This chain links TRBV29-1 with TRBJ2-2, with 11 bases matching TRBD2. CDR3 length: 16 residues. With V trimmed by 3 bases and J by 5 bases, 8 bases remained unmatched. Germline V gene sequence: CDR1 SQVTM, CDR2 ANQGSEA. CDR3 loop: CSVESSGGAGTGELFF. CDR3 coding DNA: TGCAGCGTTGAGAGTAGCGGGGGGGCTGGAACCGGGGAGCTGTTTTTT.

This clone is a singleton in its sample. The chain has TRBV10-3 and TRBJ1-1, with 7 bases lining up with TRBD1. The V gene's germline CDR1 is ENHRY and CDR2 SYGVKD. The CDR3 spans 16 residues. Trimming cost V 2 bases and J 3 bases; bases outside gene matches: 9. The CDR3 coding sequence is TGTGCCATCAGTGAGATCACAGGGGTGACGGACACTGAAGCTTTCTTT. Translated, it gives CAISEITGVTDTEAFF.

This clone showed up just a few times. The chain joins TRBV4-1 to TRBJ2-2; D may be TRBD1 (6 bases). CDR3 length: 16 amino acids. Per the germline V gene, CDR1 is MGHRA and CDR2 is YSYEKL. V lost 2 bases, J lost 3 bases, and 13 bases lay in between. The CDR3 region is CASSQTTGQHTGELFF. CDR3 in DNA: TGCGCCAGCAGCCAAACAACGGGACAACACACCGGGGAGCTGTTTTTT.

The V and J genes are TRBV2 and TRBJ2-2; the match to TRBD1 covers 11 bases. V shed 6 bases, J shed 6 bases, and the junction held 3 bases outside the gene matches. Germline CDR1 SNHLY, CDR2 FYNNEI. The CDR3 runs to 14 residues. The CDR3 nucleotides are TGTGCCAGCAGATCGGACAGGGGGCCCGGGGAGCTGTTTTTT. Translation gives CASRSDRGPGELFF.

The chain uses TRBV5-6 and TRBJ2-3; TRBD2 aligns across 11 bases. The CDR3 totals 17 residues. Per the germline V gene, CDR1 is SGHDT and CDR2 is YYEEEE. Trimming removed 2 bases from V and 6 bases from J; junction bases left unmatched: 11. The CDR3 DNA reads as TGTGCCAGCAGCTTAGGACTAGCGGGTAACACAGGGGATACGCAGTATTTT. It specifies CASSLGLAGNTGDTQYF.

This clone has a single count. The genes are TRBV9 and TRBJ2-1, with 10 nucleotides matching TRBD2. The CDR3 has 16 amino acids. Looked up from germline, CDR1 is SGDLS and CDR2 is YYNGEE. The ends lost 2 bases at V and 5 bases at J; junction bases unmatched: 7. The CDR3 is CASSVWPSGGNNEQFF. CDR3 bases: TGTGCCAGCAGCGTGTGGCCTAGCGGGGGTAACAATGAGCAGTTCTTC. The whole variable domain, remainder taken from reference TRBV9 and TRBJ2-1, is DSGVTQTPKHLITATGQRVTLRCSPRSGDLSVYWYQQSLDQGLQFLIQYYNGEERAKGNILERFSAQQFPDLHSELNLSSLELGDSALYFCASSVWPSGGNNEQFFGPGTRLTVL.

The chain uses TRBV2 and TRBJ2-7, with TRBD2 identical over 9 bases. J was trimmed by 5 bases and V by 11 bases; bases with no gene match: 13. This CDR3 region has 14 residues. Per germline, CDR1 SNHLY and CDR2 FYNNEI. The CDR3: CARPGGRASNEQYF. The CDR3 DNA reads as TGTGCCCGACCCGGCGGGAGGGCCAGCAACGAGCAGTACTTC.

The chain joins TRBV27 to TRBJ2-2, with TRBD2 matching over 14 bases. The J segment lost 5 bases and the V segment lost 6 bases, leaving 5 bases of the junction unmatched. From germline, CDR1 is MNHEY and CDR2 SMNVEV (reference sequence). CDR3 length: 16 amino acids. CDR3 sequence reads: CASSLGTSGSTGELFF. DNA of the CDR3: TGTGCCAGCAGCCTCGGGACTAGCGGGAGTACCGGGGAGCTGTTTTTT.

V is TRBV5-4 and J is TRBJ2-5, with 9 bases identical to TRBD1. Germline CDR1 SGHNT, CDR2 YYREEE (reference sequence). V dropped 0 bases and J dropped 3; count of bases not matched to a gene: 6. The CDR3 has 16 residues. The CDR3, as DNA: TGTGCCAGCAGCTTGGAGTCGGGACAGGGTAAAGAGACCCAGTACTTC. Translation: CASSLESGQGKETQYF.

This clone was seen a single time. The chain combines TRBV25-1 with TRBJ2-1, with 8 bases matching TRBD2. J was trimmed by 4 bases and V by 11 bases; bases with no gene match: 13. The germline CDR1 and CDR2 sequences are MGHDK and SYGVNS. This CDR3 contains 15 residues. Written as DNA, the CDR3 is TGTGCCGCCGGGGGGGCCCTCCCTAAGTACAATGAGCAGTTCTTC. It encodes CAAGGALPKYNEQFF. The complete variable domain, with remaining parts taken from reference TRBV25-1 and TRBJ2-1, reads EADIYQTPRYLVIGTGKKITLECSQTMGHDKMYWYQQDPGMELHLIHYSYGVNSTEKGDLSSESTVSRIRTEHFPLTLESARPSHTSQYLCAAGGALPKYNEQFFGPGTRLTVL.

This chain links TRBV11-2 with TRBJ1-5; TRBD1 is a possible D gene (6 bases). Germline V gives CDR1 SGHAT, CDR2 FQNNGV. Trimming cost V 0 bases and J 6 bases, with 12 bases left between them. There are 15 residues in the CDR3. CDR3 protein: CASSLEGGAVQPQHF. DNA for the CDR3: TGTGCCAGCAGCTTAGAAGGGGGGGCGGTTCAGCCCCAGCATTTT. Full variable domain (missing parts from reference TRBV11-2 and TRBJ1-5): EAGVAQSPRYKIIEKRQSVAFWCNPISGHATLYWYQQILGQGPKLLIQFQNNGVVDDSQLPKDRFSAERLKGVDSTLKIQPAKLEDSAVYLCASSLEGGAVQPQHFGDGTRLSIL.

This clone was seen once. The rearrangement links TRBV9 to TRBJ1-2; perhaps TRBD1 as D (6 bases). Per germline, CDR1 SGDLS and CDR2 YYNGEE. The V end was cut by 4 bases, the J end by 7 bases, with 23 bases between. This CDR3 region has 16 residues. The chain's CDR3 is CASSPTRKGGGIGYTF. CDR3 DNA sequence: TGTGCCAGCAGCCCAACCCGGAAGGGGGGGGGAATTGGCTACACCTTC.

This clone was observed a handful of times. The chain carries TRBV5-6 and TRBJ2-7, with 9 bases matching TRBD2. This CDR3 comprises 14 residues. Germline V gene sequence: CDR1 SGHDT, CDR2 YYEEEE. With 4 bases clipped from V and 0 bases from J, the junction kept 2 bases outside the gene matches. CDR3 sequence reads: CASSNSGSSYEQYF. The CDR3 nucleotides are TGTGCCAGCAGCAATAGCGGGAGCTCCTACGAGCAGTACTTC.

The rearrangement links TRBV5-6 to TRBJ1-1, with D unresolved. Trimming stripped 2 bases from V and 4 bases from J, with 12 bases between. The CDR3 covers 14 residues. Per the germline V gene, CDR1 is SGHDT and CDR2 is YYEEEE. The CDR3 sequence is CASSFRTRGTEAFF. The CDR3 region has the DNA TGTGCCAGCAGCTTTAGGACTCGAGGCACTGAAGCTTTCTTT.

This sequence joins TRBV11-3 and TRBJ2-7; D not certain. Germline lookup yields CDR1 SGHNT and CDR2 YENEEA. V dropped 2 bases and J dropped 3 bases, with 11 bases sitting between them. The CDR3 has 14 amino acids. The CDR3 nucleotides are TGTGCCAGCAGCTTATTCCCAGAAGACTACGAGCAGTACTTC. It encodes CASSLFPEDYEQYF. The complete variable domain, with remaining parts taken from reference TRBV11-3 and TRBJ2-7, reads EAGVVQSPRYKIIEKKQPVAFWCNPISGHNTLYWYLQNLGQGPELLIRYENEEAVDDSQLPKDRFSAERLKGVDSTLKIQPAELGDSAVYLCASSLFPEDYEQYFGPGTRLTVT.

V usage is TRBV4-1 and J usage is TRBJ2-2; weak D call: TRBD2 (7 bases). CDR3 length equals 17 residues. Trimming took 6 bases from V and 1 from J, leaving 18 bases between them. CDR1 and CDR2 from the germline V gene are MGHRA and YSYEKL. The CDR3 spells CASRLGVGGGNTGELFF. DNA for the CDR3: TGCGCCAGCAGACTCGGGGTGGGAGGGGGGAACACCGGGGAGCTGTTTTTT.

The table lists this clone with a few counts. The CDR3: CASRVRGMDSPLHF. The CDR3 nucleotides are TGTGCCAGCAGGGTTAGAGGGATGGATTCACCCCTCCACTTT. V usage is TRBV6-6 and J usage is TRBJ1-6; D gene unclear. From germline, CDR1 is MNHNY and CDR2 SVGAGI (reference sequence). Trimming removed 6 bases from V and 8 bases from J, with 14 bases in between. The CDR3 totals 14 residues.

This chain links TRBV2 with TRBJ2-5; D remains ambiguous. Trimming shortened V by 2 bases and J by 6 bases, and 4 bases separated the two germline ends. Germline-derived CDR1 and CDR2 are SNHLY and FYNNEI. The CDR3 is 11 amino acids. The CDR3 DNA reads TGTGCCAGCAGTGAATATCAGACCCAGTACTTC. It specifies CASSEYQTQYF.

The V call is TRBV11-2, the J call TRBJ2-5, with 14 bases identical to TRBD2. V trimming: 4 bases; J trimming: 3 bases; junction bases outside the gene matches: 4. Germline V lookup: CDR1 SGHAT, CDR2 FQNNGV. This CDR3 contains 16 residues. CDR3 loop: CASSSTSGGAEETQYF. The CDR3 coding sequence is TGTGCCAGCAGCTCGACTAGCGGGGGGGCGGAAGAGACCCAGTACTTC.